This entry concerns a single T cell receptor beta chain. This entry belongs to a study of blood T cell repertoires in COVID-19. About the study: Some COVID-19 samples were acute and others convalescent; all came from the United States, Italy and Spain. T cells, B-cell-depleted T cells, or PBMCs supplied cDNA or gDNA.

The CDR3 is 16 residues long. Trimming at V came to 5 bases and at J to 7 bases, leaving 14 bases not matched to a gene. Germline V gives CDR1 MNHNY, CDR2 SVGAGI (reference sequence). How the authors handled the data: From reference gene primer amplification, estimates of nucleated cell counts were derived. Profiling relied on immunoSEQ multiplex PCR, and the TCRdb table lists in-frame clones only, not all of them. V and J calls plus clone size are reproduced from that table; the DNA served to infer D and trimming. The profile shows about 91,000 clones, more than 75% of them singletons. The sample consisted of peripheral blood. The chain uses TRBV6-6 and TRBJ2-7; TRBD1 agrees at 10 bases. The TCR sequence derives from a woman aged 80 or older with active COVID-19. The CDR3 protein is CASSSHRDRGWGEQYF. In DNA form, the CDR3 reads TGTGCCAGCAGTAGCCACCGGGACAGGGGATGGGGAGAGCAGTACTTC.